These T cell receptor beta chains were read from a single sample in a study of OX40 agonist ivuxolimab in advanced cancers. Data came from immunoSEQ multiplex PCR; TCRdb stores just in-frame clones and leaves some out. The data show around 90,000 clones, 80% to 90% seen once. The sequencing used CD4+ or CD8+ T cells sorted from blood, collected in a trial of the OX40 agonist ivuxolimab. The receptor set was obtained from an adult with an advanced solid tumor such as melanoma, head and neck, liver or kidney cancer. CDR3s include the opening cysteine and the closing phenylalanine or tryptophan. D genes are given only for firm matches. The listing skips clone size in some rows; elsewhere it reads once, few, many or a size class.

15	TRBV5-4	-	TRBJ1-1	-	CASSPYRDTLLEAFF	TGTGCCAGCAGCCCATACCGGGACACTTTACTTGAAGCTTTCTTT
16	TRBV11-3	-	TRBJ1-3	-	CASSLYGDTTGNTIYF	TGTGCCAGCAGCTTATACGGGGATACGACTGGAAACACCATATATTTT
12	TRBV19	-	TRBJ2-7	-	CASSHSAYEQYF	TGTGCCAGTAGTCACTCAGCCTACGAGCAGTACTTC
16	TRBV4-1	-	TRBJ1-1	-	CASSQDRGTANTEAFF	TGCGCCAGCAGCCAAGATCGGGGGACTGCGAACACTGAAGCTTTCTTT
16	TRBV13	-	TRBJ2-2	TRBD2	CASSLGLAGVVGELFF	TGTGCCAGCAGCTTAGGACTAGCGGGAGTTGTCGGGGAGCTGTTTTTT
15	TRBV9	-	TRBJ1-2	-	CASSVGSGGAGGYTF	TGTGCCAGCAGCGTAGGATCTGGAGGGGCAGGGGGCTACACCTTC
12	TRBV6-6	-	TRBJ1-2	TRBD1	CASTDRVNGYTF	TGTGCCAGCACAGACAGGGTTAATGGCTACACCTTC
15	TRBV14	-	TRBJ2-3	-	CASSQGNSFTDTQYF	TGTGCCAGCAGCCAAGGGAACAGCTTCACAGATACGCAGTATTTT
13	TRBV7-9	-	TRBJ1-2	-	CASSLAGWAGYTF	TGTGCCAGCAGCTTAGCCGGGTGGGCGGGCTACACCTTC
16	TRBV13	-	TRBJ2-7	TRBD2	CASSSWTSGSIYEQYF	TGTGCCAGCAGCTCTTGGACTAGCGGGAGCATCTACGAGCAGTACTTC
13	TRBV10-3	-	TRBJ2-7	-	CAISESTFYEQYF	TGTGCCATCAGTGAGTCGACCTTTTACGAGCAGTACTTC
15	TRBV7-9	-	TRBJ2-7	-	CASSFPRQATDEQYF	TGTGCCAGCAGCTTCCCCCGACAGGCAACGGACGAGCAGTACTTC
13	TRBV19	once	TRBJ2-7	-	CASSRPGVYEQYF	TGTGCCAGTAGTAGACCGGGAGTATACGAGCAGTACTTC
14	TRBV6-1	-	TRBJ2-7	-	CASSAEGGIREQYF	TGTGCCAGCAGTGCAGAGGGGGGGATTCGCGAGCAGTACTTC
15	TRBV18	once	TRBJ1-5	-	CASSPRHLSNQPQHF	TGTGCCAGCTCACCACGCCACCTTAGCAATCAGCCCCAGCATTTT
12	TRBV30	-	TRBJ1-2	-	CAFPTGPYGYTF	TGTGCCTTCCCGACAGGACCCTATGGCTACACCTTC
14	TRBV2	-	TRBJ2-1	-	CASSRGFSYNEQFF	TGTGCCAGCAGCCGCGGGTTCTCCTACAATGAGCAGTTCTTC
13	TRBV10-2	-	TRBJ2-7	TRBD2	CASFSGITYEQYF	TGCGCCAGCTTTAGCGGGATCACCTACGAGCAGTACTTC
15	TRBV9	-	TRBJ2-1	-	CASSVAGAPYNEQFF	TGTGCCAGCAGCGTAGCGGGAGCACCCTACAATGAGCAGTTCTTC
13	TRBV9	-	TRBJ1-4	-	CASSSSDGEKLFF	TGTGCCAGCAGCTCCTCGGACGGTGAAAAACTGTTTTTT
15	TRBV27	-	TRBJ2-1	-	CASSLGKRVRHEQFF	TGTGCCAGCTCCCTAGGGAAGCGGGTCAGACATGAGCAGTTCTTC
16	TRBV4-1	-	TRBJ2-3	-	CASSQVAGLSTDTQYF	TGCGCCAGCAGCCAAGTTGCGGGGCTGAGCACAGATACGCAGTATTTT
18	TRBV4-1	-	TRBJ2-4	-	CASSQVGGGDASKNIQYF	TGCGCCAGCAGCCAAGTGGGGGGCGGGGATGCGTCCAAAAACATTCAGTACTTC
15	TRBV5-6	-	TRBJ1-2	-	CASSFDGGQGYGYTF	TGTGCCAGCAGCTTCGATGGGGGGCAGGGGTATGGCTACACCTTC
12	TRBV28	-	TRBJ2-7	-	CASSQTVGEQYF	TGTGCCAGCAGCCAGACAGTTGGCGAGCAGTACTTC
13	TRBV11-3	-	TRBJ1-1	-	CASSFIQGTEAFF	TGTGCCAGCAGCTTTATCCAGGGGACTGAAGCTTTCTTT
13	TRBV30	few	TRBJ1-1	-	CAWSRGSNTEAFF	TGTGCCTGGAGTAGGGGGTCGAACACTGAAGCTTTCTTT
16	TRBV5-1	-	TRBJ2-3	TRBD2	CASSLGTSGSPDTQYF	TGCGCCAGCAGCTTGGGGACTAGCGGGAGCCCAGATACGCAGTATTTT
14	TRBV6-5	-	TRBJ1-2	-	CASSPSPSNYGYTF	TGTGCCAGCTCCCCTAGCCCCTCCAACTATGGCTACACCTTC
17	TRBV7-9	-	TRBJ1-3	-	CASSSSYIRVAGNTIYF	TGTGCCAGCAGCTCATCATACATCAGGGTTGCTGGAAACACCATATATTTT
17	TRBV19	few	TRBJ2-7	TRBD2	CASSIESTSGISYEQYF	TGTGCCAGTAGTATAGAATCGACTAGCGGGATCTCCTACGAGCAGTACTTC
10	TRBV2	-	TRBJ2-7	-	CASSGLEQYF	TGTGCCAGCAGCGGCCTTGAGCAGTACTTC
19	TRBV2	once	TRBJ2-5	TRBD2	CASSEPSGRETGLQETQYF	TGTGCCAGCAGTGAACCTAGCGGGAGGGAAACGGGGTTACAAGAGACCCAGTACTTC
15	TRBV5-6	-	TRBJ2-1	TRBD2	CASSLVTSGYNEQFF	TGTGCCAGCAGCTTGGTGACTAGCGGCTACAATGAGCAGTTCTTC
13	TRBV5-4	once	TRBJ2-2	-	CASSPMSAGELFF	TGTGCCAGCAGCCCTATGAGTGCCGGGGAGCTGTTTTTT
14	TRBV5-6	-	TRBJ2-1	TRBD2	CASSLGLVTFKQFF	TGTGCCAGCAGCCTGGGACTAGTCACTTTTAAGCAGTTCTTC
15	TRBV6-5	-	TRBJ2-1	TRBD2	CASSYLAGAYNEQFF	TGTGCCAGCAGCTACCTAGCGGGCGCCTACAATGAGCAGTTCTTC
16	TRBV7-9	-	TRBJ2-5	TRBD1	CASSLEGDRGGETQYF	TGTGCCAGCAGCTTAGAGGGGGACAGGGGCGGAGAGACCCAGTACTTC
15	TRBV18	once	TRBJ2-3	TRBD2	CASSPTSDSTDTQYF	TGTGCCAGCTCACCAACTAGCGACAGCACAGATACGCAGTATTTT